These 18 T cell receptor beta chains were all obtained from the same sample, sequenced in a study of control samples from healthy donors and cancer patients. Sequencing used immunoSEQ multiplex PCR; TCRdb keeps in-frame clones, though not all of them. The profile shows about 170,000 clones, around nine tenths of them singletons. The specimen was blood. The receptors shown here come from a man aged 30 to 39 in good health.

The chain couples TRBV28 to TRBJ2-7, with 8 bases identical to TRBD1. CDR1 is MDHEN, CDR2 SYDVKM, per germline. Unmatched junction bases numbered 12, after V lost 8 bases and J lost 6 bases. The CDR3 loop spans 14 amino acids. The CDR3: CASGDRIQGGEQYF. The CDR3 nucleotides are TGTGCCAGCGGGGACAGGATTCAAGGCGGCGAGCAGTACTTC. The whole variable domain, filled in from reference TRBV28 and TRBJ2-7, reads DVKVTQSSRYLVKRTGEKVFLECVQDMDHENMFWYRQDPGLGLRLIYFSYDVKMKEKGDIPEGYSVSREKKERFSLILESASTNQTSMYLCASGDRIQGGEQYFGPGTRLTVT.

The CDR3 region has the DNA TGTGCCAGCACCTTACGGGGAAGGATGGACACTGAAGCTTTCTTT. The encoded protein is CASTLRGRMDTEAFF. J is TRBJ1-1 and V is TRBV28, with no clear D. V was shortened by 7 bases and J by 3 bases, with 18 bases between the two germline ends. CDR3 length: 15 residues. Looked up from germline, CDR1 is MDHEN and CDR2 is SYDVKM.

This sequence joins TRBV5-1 and TRBJ2-7; 10 positions agree with TRBD1. The CDR3 contains 15 residues. V gave up 2 bases and J gave up 5 bases; unmatched junction bases: 7. The germline V gene encodes CDR1 SGHRS and CDR2 YFSETQ. The CDR3: CASSFTGTGVNEQYF. CDR3 coding DNA: TGCGCCAGCAGCTTTACCGGGACAGGGGTCAACGAGCAGTACTTC.

The J gene is TRBJ1-1, the V gene TRBV30, with 7 bases matching TRBD1. This CDR3 region has 15 residues. The germline CDR1 and CDR2 sequences are GTSNPN and SVGIG (reference sequence). V lost 2 bases to trimming and J lost 1 base; unmatched junction nucleotides: 7. The CDR3 loop reads CAWSQGGETNTEAFF. Written as DNA, the CDR3 is TGTGCCTGGAGTCAGGGGGGCGAAACGAACACTGAAGCTTTCTTT.

The chain combines TRBV7-9 with TRBJ2-3; 9 bases line up with TRBD1. Per germline, CDR1 SEHNR and CDR2 FQNEAQ (reference sequence). V trimming: 4 bases; J trimming: 5 bases; junction bases outside the gene matches: 16. This CDR3 has 18 residues. CDR3 protein: CASSSWVKWTGVLDTQYF. Here the CDR3 DNA reads TGTGCCAGCAGCTCATGGGTAAAGTGGACAGGGGTTTTAGATACGCAGTATTTT.

V usage is TRBV5-1 and J usage is TRBJ2-5, with 9 bases aligning to TRBD2. Germline values: CDR1 SGHRS, CDR2 YFSETQ. V lost 4 bases to trimming and J lost 3 bases; unmatched junction nucleotides: 7. CDR3 size: 15 residues. Here the CDR3 reads CASSKSGGREETQYF. Here the CDR3 DNA reads TGCGCCAGCAGCAAATCGGGCGGGAGGGAAGAGACCCAGTACTTC. Full variable domain (missing parts from reference TRBV5-1 and TRBJ2-5): KAGVTQTPRYLIKTRGQQVTLSCSPISGHRSVSWYQQTPGQGLQFLFEYFSETQRNKGNFPGRFSGRQFSNSRSEMNVSTLELGDSALYLCASSKSGGREETQYFGPGTRLLVL.

This sequence joins TRBV5-6 and TRBJ2-3; no firm D call. Per the germline V gene, CDR1 is SGHDT and CDR2 is YYEEEE. CDR3 size: 14 residues. V was clipped by 4 bases and J by 1 base, with 10 bases between them. The CDR3 DNA sequence: TGTGCCAGCAGCAGGCAGACGCGCACAGATACGCAGTATTTT. Its translation: CASSRQTRTDTQYF. The whole variable domain, remainder taken from reference TRBV5-6 and TRBJ2-3, is DAGVTQSPTHLIKTRGQQVTLRCSPKSGHDTVSWYQQALGQGPQFIFQYYEEEERQRGNFPDRFSGHQFPNYSSELNVNALLLGDSALYLCASSRQTRTDTQYFGPGTRLTVL.

This chain joins TRBV5-6 and TRBJ2-1; D gene ambiguous. V was pared by 2 bases and J by 7 bases, with 4 bases between. CDR1 SGHDT and CDR2 YYEEEE come from the germline V gene. The CDR3 runs 11 residues. CDR3: CASSLRNEQFF. The CDR3 DNA follows: TGTGCCAGCAGCTTAAGGAATGAGCAGTTCTTC.

V and J are TRBV10-3 and TRBJ2-2; D is perhaps TRBD1 (6 bases). The V end lost 6 bases, the J end lost 3 bases, and 14 bases lay between the germline ends. CDR1 and CDR2 (germline): ENHRY, SYGVKD. This CDR3 region has 15 residues. This CDR3 reads CAIRDRDTDTGELFF. The CDR3 DNA follows: TGTGCCATCAGGGACCGGGACACGGACACCGGGGAGCTGTTTTTT.

The V and J genes are TRBV3-1 (or the pseudogene TRBV3-2) and TRBJ1-4; 7 bases are a match to TRBD1. V lost 0 bases, J lost 8 bases, and 6 bases stayed unmatched. Germline V lookup: CDR1 LGHDT, CDR2 YNNKEL (reference sequence). This CDR3 has 15 amino acids. The CDR3 here is CASSQEQGLGEKLFF. The CDR3 coding sequence is TGTGCCAGCAGCCAAGAACAGGGGCTAGGGGAAAAACTGTTTTTT.

This clone was seen more than once but under ten times. The V and J genes are TRBV7-8 and TRBJ1-3; D may be TRBD1 (5 bases). CDR1 SGHVS and CDR2 FQNEAQ come from the germline V gene. V lost 2 bases, J lost 3 bases, and 20 bases lay in between. The CDR3 has 18 amino acids. The CDR3 DNA is TGTGCCAGCAGCTTACAGGGTCGGCACGCCGTAGGTGGAAACACCATATATTTT. This codes for CASSLQGRHAVGGNTIYF.

The V and J genes are TRBV3-1 (or the pseudogene TRBV3-2) and TRBJ1-4; D call uncertain. CDR1 is LGHDT and CDR2 is YNNKEL in the germline V gene (reference sequence). Trimming removed 1 base from V and 7 bases from J, with 1 base in between. CDR3 length: 11 residues. DNA of the CDR3: TGTGCCAGCAGCCAAGGTGAAAAACTGTTTTTT. The encoded protein is CASSQGEKLFF.

The chain carries TRBV28 and TRBJ1-4; TRBD1 might be the D (6 bases). The CDR3 consists of 14 residues. V lost 5 bases to trimming and J lost 6 bases, with 13 bases between them. Germline V gene lookup returns CDR1 MDHEN and CDR2 SYDVKM. The CDR3, as DNA: TGTGCCAGCAGTAAAGGGGGTGGTTATGAAAAACTGTTTTTT. Protein product: CASSKGGGYEKLFF. Full variable domain (missing parts from reference TRBV28 and TRBJ1-4): DVKVTQSSRYLVKRTGEKVFLECVQDMDHENMFWYRQDPGLGLRLIYFSYDVKMKEKGDIPEGYSVSREKKERFSLILESASTNQTSMYLCASSKGGGYEKLFFGSGTQLSVL.

This clone was seen only once. The chain recombines TRBV5-6 with TRBJ2-1; 8 bases are a match to TRBD2. The CDR3 sequence is 14 residues long. Germline loops: CDR1 SGHDT, CDR2 YYEEEE. After removal of 5 bases from V and 7 bases from J, the junction contained 8 bases not matched to a gene. The CDR3 spells CASRETGTSNEQFF. The CDR3 DNA sequence: TGTGCCAGCAGGGAAACCGGGACTAGTAATGAGCAGTTCTTC.

The V call is TRBV27, the J call TRBJ1-5; D may be TRBD1 (6 bases). Germline CDR1 reads MNHEY; CDR2 reads SMNVEV (reference sequence). Trimming stripped 1 base from V and 0 bases from J, with 10 bases between. This CDR3 has 16 amino acids. DNA for the CDR3: TGTGCCAGCAGTTTATACAGGGACCATAGCAATCAGCCCCAGCATTTT. The encoded protein is CASSLYRDHSNQPQHF.

The CDR3 loop is CASSWWAQLGQPNQPQHF. In DNA form, the CDR3 reads TGTGCCAGCAGTTGGTGGGCGCAGCTTGGACAGCCTAATCAGCCCCAGCATTTT. J is TRBJ1-5 and V is TRBV6-2 or TRBV6-3; D perhaps matches TRBD1 (6 bases). V was shortened by 4 bases and J by 4 bases, with 23 bases between the two germline ends. This CDR3 spans 18 amino acids. Per germline, CDR1 MNHEY and CDR2 SVGEGT.

The chain has TRBV6-2 or TRBV6-3 and TRBJ1-2; unclear D gene. Germline lookup yields CDR1 MNHEY and CDR2 SVGEGT. CDR3 length equals 14 residues. V was trimmed by 2 bases and J by 8 bases, leaving 15 bases between them. Written as DNA, the CDR3 is TGTGCCAGCAGTTACCCCGGGAGGGTGTGGGGCTACACCTTC. Its translation is CASSYPGRVWGYTF.

The chain combines TRBV27 with TRBJ1-1; unclear D gene. Germline V gives CDR1 MNHEY, CDR2 SMNVEV (reference sequence). The CDR3 totals 12 residues. Trimming pared 4 bases from V and 1 base from J, leaving 4 bases between. This CDR3 reads CASSSENTEAFF. The CDR3 coding sequence is TGTGCCAGCAGTTCAGAGAACACTGAAGCTTTCTTT.